This is a list of T cell receptor beta chains from one sample in a study of T cells in Graves' hyperthyroidism and ophthalmopathy. TCRdb reprocessed the multiplex PCR reads via MiXCR and lists one record per CDR3 protein. The sample shows fewer than 350,000 distinct CDR3 sequences, around a sixth of them seen only once. Source material: blood. All receptors derive from a woman aged 45 to 65 with Graves' hyperthyroidism. Both conserved end residues are part of each CDR3.

TRBV6-5	TRBJ2-3	CASSYSPVQMTTDTQYF
TRBV10-3	TRBJ1-4	CAIRAREGANEKLFF
TRBV12-3/TRBV12-4	TRBJ2-5	CASSLASGEAETQYF
TRBV2	TRBJ2-5	CASRGQATWGTQYF
TRBV3-1	TRBJ2-1	CASSRAPGGADEQFF
TRBV30	TRBJ1-2	CAWSRTDGYTF
TRBV18	TRBJ1-2	CASSPRGEAGYTF
TRBV10-3	TRBJ2-7	CAISVTGVNEQYF
TRBV2	TRBJ1-6	CASSDEAGNSPLHF
TRBV4-1	TRBJ1-3	CASSQLQGPGNTIYF